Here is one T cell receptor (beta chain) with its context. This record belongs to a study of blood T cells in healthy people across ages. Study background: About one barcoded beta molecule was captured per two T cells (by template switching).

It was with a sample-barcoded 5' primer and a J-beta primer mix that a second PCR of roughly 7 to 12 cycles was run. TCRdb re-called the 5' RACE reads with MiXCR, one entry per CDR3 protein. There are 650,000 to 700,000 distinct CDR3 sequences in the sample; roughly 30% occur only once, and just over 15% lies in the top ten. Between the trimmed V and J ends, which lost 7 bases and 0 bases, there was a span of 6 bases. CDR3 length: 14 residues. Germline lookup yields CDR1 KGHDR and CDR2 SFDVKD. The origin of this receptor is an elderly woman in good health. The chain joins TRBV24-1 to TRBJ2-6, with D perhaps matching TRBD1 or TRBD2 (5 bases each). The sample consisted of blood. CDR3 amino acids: CATRGDSGANVLTF. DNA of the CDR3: TGTGCCACCAGGGGGGACTCTGGGGCCAACGTCCTGACTTTC.